These T cell receptor beta chains were read from a single sample in a study of T cell responses to AZD1222 COVID-19 vaccine. The assay was immunoSEQ multiplex PCR, and TCRdb's table has in-frame clones only and misses some. This table has fewer than 150,000 clones, roughly 90% appearing once. The sample was peripheral blood, taken 28 days after the second AZD1222 dose. These receptor sequences come from an adult who received the AZD1222 COVID-19 vaccine. CDR3s leave out the opening cysteine and the closing phenylalanine or tryptophan. Size is stated for part of the rows, as once, few or many counts, or as a class when the clone is expanded.

clone_size j_call v_call cdr3_aa
- TRBJ1-1 TRBV30 AGGGGRGYTEAF
- TRBJ2-2 TRBV6-5 ATWDRGYSGELF
- TRBJ1-1 TRBV5-8 ASSLSEDVTEAF
- TRBJ2-6 TRBV5-1 ASSLEGISGANVLT
- TRBJ1-1 TRBV2 ASSALEQGNTEAF
- TRBJ2-6 TRBV9 ASSVISGANVLT
- TRBJ2-5 TRBV7-2 ASSYNRDRGETQY
- TRBJ2-5 TRBV3-1/TRBV3-2 ASSQDLAGEVGTQY
- TRBJ2-7 TRBV19 ASSLASGSYEQY
- TRBJ2-7 TRBV3-1/TRBV3-2 ASSQSYEQY
- TRBJ1-4 TRBV5-1 ASSSDRAIGEKLF
- TRBJ1-2 TRBV6-6 ASSFAPHYGYT
- TRBJ1-2 TRBV10-2 ASSELTVNYGYT
- TRBJ1-1 TRBV5-1 ASSWGPGTGVDTEAF
- TRBJ1-5 TRBV27 ASKNSGTGVQPQH
- TRBJ2-5 TRBV9 ASSPPGLGVGETQY
- TRBJ2-2 TRBV7-6 ASSRAIMTGGSIRELF
- TRBJ2-5 TRBV2 ASWAGGSETQY
- TRBJ2-2 TRBV19 ASSPLWGASGELF
- TRBJ2-4 TRBV6-2/TRBV6-3 ASSRGAGENIQY
- TRBJ2-7 TRBV3-1/TRBV3-2 ASSQTGEVGYEQY
- TRBJ2-2 TRBV7-2 ASSLVPQGVTGELF
- TRBJ1-2 TRBV5-1 ASSLASNYGYT
- TRBJ1-6 TRBV7-6 ASSFAPGQGDSPLH
- TRBJ2-7 TRBV29-1 SVGTDSYEQY
once TRBJ1-2 TRBV4-2 ASSQDTKGRKYGYT
- TRBJ2-5 TRBV5-1 ASSLEPTSGQETQY
- TRBJ2-7 TRBV6-7 ASSYQSGSRREQY
- TRBJ1-1 TRBV2 ASNPRDGAMGEAF
- TRBJ2-1 TRBV5-1 ASSLATSGSNEQF
- TRBJ2-5 TRBV5-6 ASSLAGQLETQY
- TRBJ2-1 TRBV12-3/TRBV12-4 ASSERRNEQF
once TRBJ1-5 TRBV6-5 ASSYGGGQPQH
- TRBJ1-1 TRBV5-1 ASSYQTGINTEAF
- TRBJ2-7 TRBV3-1/TRBV3-2 ASSQGPLKQY
- TRBJ2-1 TRBV19 ASSGTSFNEQF
- TRBJ2-7 TRBV23-1 ASSRWWGANPYEQY
- TRBJ1-5 TRBV30 AWSLDRVQPQH
- TRBJ2-3 TRBV3-1/TRBV3-2 ASSHREISTDTQY
- TRBJ2-2 TRBV18 ASSPRQNGELF
- TRBJ1-3 TRBV3-1/TRBV3-2 ASSQGGWGNTIY
- TRBJ1-3 TRBV27 ASSFRGQYSGNTIY
- TRBJ1-1 TRBV24-1 ATSALDRVGTEAF
once TRBJ2-7 TRBV19 ASSGASATSSYEQY
- TRBJ1-1 TRBV5-4 ASSLGGGLEAF
- TRBJ1-6 TRBV10-3 AISEWENGNSPLH
once TRBJ1-1 TRBV19 ASSRIELNTEAF
- TRBJ2-7 TRBV19 ASRLEGAGSYEQY
- TRBJ2-7 TRBV28 ASSPPNPWGRGSKNEQY
- TRBJ1-2 TRBV5-1 ASSSDGQNYGYT
- TRBJ1-2 TRBV9 ASSIRQGLTSSGYT
- TRBJ1-2 TRBV11-1 ASSLEGTGFGYT
- TRBJ1-1 TRBV18 ASSPPQTAEAF
- TRBJ2-7 TRBV5-1 ASSLDFYEQY
once TRBJ1-2 TRBV7-2 ASSLAGDRGYT
- TRBJ1-2 TRBV3-1/TRBV3-2 ASSPGLNGGYGYT
once TRBJ1-3 TRBV2 ASRVHGSGNTIY
- TRBJ1-5 TRBV6-5 ASSRQGGDQPQH
- TRBJ2-2 TRBV6-4 ASRTNRGDTGELF